The rows below give T cell receptor beta chains drawn from one sample of a study of T-cell memory formation after mild COVID-19. TCRdb reprocessed the 5' RACE reads via MiXCR and lists one record per CDR3 protein. The sample has fewer than 250,000 distinct CDR3 sequences, 10% to 13% seen once; the top ten hold 3%. Sequencing used PBMCs or a T cell subset sorted from them (not recorded which). The origin of the receptors is a man in his late teens or twenties who had mild COVID-19 (a few samples of this study predate the infection). Cell type and time point are not known. CDR3s include the opening cysteine and the closing phenylalanine or tryptophan. A D gene is named only where the DNA matches it firmly. Where a row states a size, it is once, few, many or the class of an expanded clone; other rows omit it.

abundance: many; j_gene: TRBJ2-1; d_gene: NA; v_gene: TRBV4-1; CDR3aa: CASSPAVHANEQFF; CDR3nt: TGCGCCAGCAGTCCAGCGGTCCACGCCAATGAGCAGTTCTTC
abundance: NA; j_gene: TRBJ2-5; d_gene: TRBD2; v_gene: TRBV15; CDR3aa: CATSFSGGAFETQYF; CDR3nt: TGTGCCACCAGTTTTAGCGGGGGGGCTTTTGAGACCCAGTACTTC
abundance: few; j_gene: TRBJ2-3; d_gene: NA; v_gene: TRBV9; CDR3aa: CASSVEERLTDTQYF; CDR3nt: TGTGCCAGCAGCGTAGAGGAGCGGCTCACAGATACGCAGTATTTT
abundance: NA; j_gene: TRBJ1-6; d_gene: TRBD1; v_gene: TRBV5-1; CDR3aa: CASSVQGASSPLHF; CDR3nt: TGCGCCAGCAGCGTTCAGGGGGCCTCGTCACCCCTCCACTTT
abundance: few; j_gene: TRBJ2-7; d_gene: TRBD2; v_gene: TRBV5-1; CDR3aa: CASSGSGGPAEQYF; CDR3nt: TGCGCCAGCAGCGGTTCGGGGGGGCCCGCCGAGCAGTACTTC
abundance: NA; j_gene: TRBJ1-2; d_gene: NA; v_gene: TRBV14; CDR3aa: CASSRREQDYGYTF; CDR3nt: TGTGCCAGCAGCCGAAGGGAGCAAGACTATGGCTACACCTTC
abundance: many; j_gene: TRBJ1-2; d_gene: NA; v_gene: TRBV7-2; CDR3aa: CASSFTVNPDSYGYTF; CDR3nt: TGTGCCAGCAGCTTTACCGTTAACCCAGATTCATATGGCTACACCTTC
abundance: NA; j_gene: TRBJ2-1; d_gene: NA; v_gene: TRBV11-3; CDR3aa: CASSVELGISSYNEQFF; CDR3nt: TGTGCCAGCAGCGTAGAGCTTGGGATCAGCTCCTACAATGAGCAGTTCTTC
abundance: NA; j_gene: TRBJ2-2; d_gene: NA; v_gene: TRBV7-6; CDR3aa: CASSLLRGGTGELFF; CDR3nt: TGTGCCAGCAGCTTATTGAGGGGCGGGACCGGGGAGCTGTTTTTT
abundance: NA; j_gene: TRBJ1-1; d_gene: NA; v_gene: TRBV5-1; CDR3aa: CASSLVTRGTEAFF; CDR3nt: TGCGCCAGCAGCTTGGTCACGAGGGGCACTGAAGCTTTCTTT
abundance: few; j_gene: TRBJ2-1; d_gene: NA; v_gene: TRBV7-3; CDR3aa: CASSPGRSEQFF; CDR3nt: TGTGCCAGCAGCCCAGGGAGGTCGGAGCAGTTCTTC
abundance: NA; j_gene: TRBJ2-3; d_gene: TRBD2; v_gene: TRBV5-1; CDR3aa: CASSLAGLAGGFTDTQYF; CDR3nt: TGCGCCAGCAGCTTGGCGGGACTAGCGGGGGGCTTCACAGATACGCAGTATTTT
abundance: few; j_gene: TRBJ2-5; d_gene: TRBD2; v_gene: TRBV5-1; CDR3aa: CASTGGNLQETQYF; CDR3nt: TGCGCCAGCACGGGGGGAAACCTCCAAGAGACCCAGTACTTC
abundance: few; j_gene: TRBJ1-4; d_gene: NA; v_gene: TRBV11-2; CDR3aa: CASSLDLANEKLFF; CDR3nt: TGTGCCAGCAGCTTAGATTTGGCTAATGAAAAACTGTTTTTT
abundance: NA; j_gene: TRBJ2-7; d_gene: TRBD2; v_gene: TRBV7-8; CDR3aa: CASRGREGPDYEQYF; CDR3nt: TGTGCCAGCAGGGGGAGGGAGGGCCCAGACTACGAGCAGTACTTC
abundance: few; j_gene: TRBJ1-1; d_gene: NA; v_gene: TRBV6-2/TRBV6-3; CDR3aa: CASSYYTREKAFF; CDR3nt: TGTGCCAGCAGTTACTATACCAGGGAGAAAGCTTTCTTT
abundance: few; j_gene: TRBJ2-5; d_gene: NA; v_gene: TRBV6-5; CDR3aa: CASSGQIQETQYF; CDR3nt: TGTGCCAGCAGCGGACAGATCCAAGAGACCCAGTACTTC
abundance: NA; j_gene: TRBJ2-5; d_gene: NA; v_gene: TRBV6-5; CDR3aa: CASSFRGAISETQYF; CDR3nt: TGTGCCAGCAGTTTTAGGGGGGCCATTTCAGAGACCCAGTACTTC
abundance: NA; j_gene: TRBJ1-1; d_gene: NA; v_gene: TRBV7-9; CDR3aa: CASSSFQGTTPAFF; CDR3nt: TGTGCCAGCAGCTCCTTCCAGGGGACGACTCCAGCTTTCTTT
abundance: NA; j_gene: TRBJ1-2; d_gene: TRBD1; v_gene: TRBV7-6; CDR3aa: CASESGPGGNGYTF; CDR3nt: TGTGCCAGCGAGTCAGGCCCAGGGGGAAATGGCTACACCTTC
abundance: NA; j_gene: TRBJ2-1; d_gene: NA; v_gene: TRBV4-1; CDR3aa: CASSQARGITYNEQFF; CDR3nt: TGCGCCAGCAGCCAAGCTCGAGGGATCACCTACAATGAGCAGTTCTTC
abundance: NA; j_gene: TRBJ2-5; d_gene: TRBD1; v_gene: TRBV20-1; CDR3aa: CSARDRLGQETQYF; CDR3nt: TGCAGTGCTCGGGACAGGTTAGGACAAGAGACCCAGTACTTC
abundance: NA; j_gene: TRBJ1-1; d_gene: NA; v_gene: TRBV5-1; CDR3aa: CASSATGTNTEAFF; CDR3nt: TGCGCCAGCAGCGCAACAGGCACGAACACTGAAGCTTTCTTT
abundance: NA; j_gene: TRBJ2-2; d_gene: TRBD1; v_gene: TRBV28; CDR3aa: CASSRTGGYTGELFF; CDR3nt: TGTGCCAGCAGTCGTACAGGGGGCTACACCGGGGAGCTGTTTTTT
abundance: few; j_gene: TRBJ1-6; d_gene: NA; v_gene: TRBV7-9; CDR3aa: CASSFSSLYNSPLHF; CDR3nt: TGTGCCAGCAGCTTCTCCAGCCTCTATAATTCACCCCTCCACTTT
abundance: many; j_gene: TRBJ1-2; d_gene: TRBD1; v_gene: TRBV5-1; CDR3aa: CASSYFPPGQSDYGYTF; CDR3nt: TGCGCCAGCAGCTATTTCCCCCCGGGACAGAGCGACTATGGCTACACCTTC
abundance: NA; j_gene: TRBJ2-5; d_gene: NA; v_gene: TRBV28; CDR3aa: CASSHGRVETQYF; CDR3nt: TGTGCCAGCAGCCATGGGCGGGTTGAGACCCAGTACTTC
abundance: NA; j_gene: TRBJ1-1; d_gene: TRBD1; v_gene: TRBV11-2; CDR3aa: CASSSTGGREAFF; CDR3nt: TGTGCCAGCAGCTCCACAGGGGGCAGAGAAGCTTTCTTT
abundance: many; j_gene: TRBJ1-1; d_gene: NA; v_gene: TRBV7-3; CDR3aa: CASSLRWGGSGTEAFF; CDR3nt: TGTGCCAGCAGCTTAAGGTGGGGGGGGAGTGGAACTGAAGCTTTCTTT
abundance: few; j_gene: TRBJ2-1; d_gene: NA; v_gene: TRBV7-2; CDR3aa: CASSLESRAHNEQFF; CDR3nt: TGTGCCAGCAGCTTAGAGAGCAGAGCCCACAATGAGCAGTTCTTC
abundance: once; j_gene: TRBJ2-3; d_gene: NA; v_gene: TRBV20-1; CDR3aa: CSATHRYTDTQYF; CDR3nt: TGCAGTGCTACCCACCGCTACACAGATACGCAGTATTTT
abundance: many; j_gene: TRBJ2-3; d_gene: TRBD1; v_gene: TRBV20-1; CDR3aa: CSANSMTGGTDTQYF; CDR3nt: TGCAGTGCTAACTCGATGACAGGGGGCACAGATACGCAGTATTTT
abundance: few; j_gene: TRBJ2-5; d_gene: NA; v_gene: TRBV4-3; CDR3aa: CASSPTAEGETQYF; CDR3nt: TGCGCCAGCAGCCCCACGGCGGAAGGAGAGACCCAGTACTTC
abundance: NA; j_gene: TRBJ1-2; d_gene: TRBD1; v_gene: TRBV6-5; CDR3aa: CASSAQGWNGYTF; CDR3nt: TGTGCCAGCAGTGCACAGGGGTGGAATGGCTACACCTTC
abundance: few; j_gene: TRBJ2-5; d_gene: TRBD1; v_gene: TRBV5-1; CDR3aa: CASSWTGTGEETQYF; CDR3nt: TGCGCCAGCAGCTGGACCGGGACAGGGGAAGAGACCCAGTACTTC
abundance: NA; j_gene: TRBJ2-3; d_gene: NA; v_gene: TRBV2; CDR3aa: CASSEALRGLQDTQYF; CDR3nt: TGTGCCAGCAGTGAAGCGCTTCGGGGGCTTCAGGATACGCAGTATTTT
abundance: few; j_gene: TRBJ2-1; d_gene: TRBD1; v_gene: TRBV18; CDR3aa: CASSPSGQTSPFF; CDR3nt: TGTGCCAGCTCACCTTCGGGACAGACGTCGCCGTTCTTC
abundance: many; j_gene: TRBJ2-3; d_gene: NA; v_gene: TRBV7-9; CDR3aa: CASSFPGGGTDTQYF; CDR3nt: TGTGCCAGCAGCTTCCCCGGGGGCGGTACAGATACGCAGTATTTT
abundance: few; j_gene: TRBJ2-1; d_gene: TRBD2; v_gene: TRBV10-2; CDR3aa: CASKIGTSGGGEQFF; CDR3nt: TGCGCCAGCAAAATCGGGACTAGCGGCGGCGGGGAGCAGTTCTTC
abundance: few; j_gene: TRBJ2-1; d_gene: NA; v_gene: TRBV7-2; CDR3aa: CASSLRGYQGEQFF; CDR3nt: TGTGCCAGCAGTCTTAGGGGCTACCAGGGGGAGCAGTTCTTC
abundance: few; j_gene: TRBJ1-3; d_gene: NA; v_gene: TRBV6-5; CDR3aa: CASSYDPGGGNTIYF; CDR3nt: TGTGCCAGCAGTTACGACCCCGGGGGTGGAAACACCATATATTTT
abundance: many; j_gene: TRBJ2-2; d_gene: NA; v_gene: TRBV29-1; CDR3aa: CSAEKQLNTGELFF; CDR3nt: TGCAGCGCGGAAAAACAGCTGAACACCGGGGAGCTGTTTTTT
abundance: few; j_gene: TRBJ2-3; d_gene: NA; v_gene: TRBV12-3/TRBV12-4; CDR3aa: CASSPQGGGDTQYF; CDR3nt: TGTGCCAGCAGTCCCCAGGGGGGCGGGGATACGCAGTATTTT
abundance: NA; j_gene: TRBJ2-3; d_gene: NA; v_gene: TRBV29-1; CDR3aa: CSVGHPSTDTQYF; CDR3nt: TGCAGCGTTGGACACCCGAGCACAGATACGCAGTATTTT
abundance: NA; j_gene: TRBJ1-2; d_gene: TRBD1; v_gene: TRBV7-9; CDR3aa: CASRSSGTGENYGYTF; CDR3nt: TGTGCCAGCAGAAGCTCCGGGACAGGGGAAAACTATGGCTACACCTTC
abundance: NA; j_gene: TRBJ2-1; d_gene: TRBD2; v_gene: TRBV28; CDR3aa: CASPNRGGHYNEQFF; CDR3nt: TGTGCCAGTCCTAACCGCGGGGGGCACTACAATGAGCAGTTCTTC